The clone carrying this T cell receptor (beta chain) was seen only once. The CDR3 loop spans 15 amino acids. The germline gives CDR1 KGHSH, CDR2 LQKENI. V gave up 6 bases and J gave up 3 bases; unmatched junction bases: 9. These data come from a study of shared T cell receptors in the human thymus. The protocol was immunoSEQ multiplex PCR, while the TCRdb copy is restricted to in-frame clones and leaves out a portion. The sample holds under 450,000 clones, 85% to 95% seen once. The rearrangement uses TRBV18 and TRBJ2-7, with 9 nucleotides matching TRBD2. Sequenced sample: thymocytes. The TCR was taken from a human donor. DNA of the CDR3: TGTGCCAGCTCCCCCACGTGGACTAGCGACTACGAGCAGTACTTC. It encodes CASSPTWTSDYEQYF.